This T cell receptor beta chain was sequenced for a study of ipilimumab plus nivolumab after autologous stem cell transplantation. Study-wide context: A median of about eight nivolumab and about 5 ipilimumab doses were given.

CDR1 MNHEY and CDR2 SVGAGI come from the germline V gene. Trimming removed 8 bases at V and 0 bases at J, with 13 bases between. CDR3 size: 14 residues. This clone has just one count. The repertoire was sequenced with immunoSEQ multiplex PCR; TCRdb's copy has only in-frame clones and lacks some. Here the sample spans fewer than 85,000 clones, 75% to 85% being singletons. The receptor was derived from a male donor with diffuse large B-cell lymphoma. The chain has TRBV6-5 and TRBJ1-1, with D uncertain. The material was PBMCs, obtained in a trial of ipilimumab plus nivolumab as post-transplant consolidation. The CDR3 sequence is CASSPPGMNTEAFF. The CDR3 DNA is TGTGCCAGCTCGCCTCCAGGTATGAACACTGAAGCTTTCTTT.